The 25 T cell receptor beta chains in this list originate from one sample, sequenced in a study of T-cell reconstitution after alpha-beta-depleted transplantation in children. Unique molecular identifiers tagged the TCRbeta library. TCRdb processed the PCR reads anew with MiXCR; each CDR3 protein has one entry. The data show around 70,000 distinct CDR3 sequences, 11% seen once. The sequencing here drew on PBMCs, taken before TCRalphabeta/CD19-depleted stem cell transplant. The receptor source for this set is a boy younger than 18 with acute myeloid leukemia, due to receive a stem cell transplant.

This clonotype has a count of ten or more. The rearrangement uses TRBV7-2 and TRBJ1-1, with TRBD1 matching 9 bases. The trim removed 1 base at V and 4 bases at J, leaving 4 bases unmatched. The CDR3 spans 15 residues. Germline CDR1 is SGHTA and CDR2 is FQGNSA. The CDR3: CASSLGGQGGTEAFF. CDR3 bases: TGTGCCAGCAGCTTAGGGGGACAGGGCGGCACTGAAGCTTTCTTT.

This clonotype has ten or more counts. This chain joins TRBV5-1 and TRBJ2-5; maybe TRBD1 (5 bases). Trimming removed 0 bases at V and 2 bases at J, with 5 bases between. The CDR3 sequence is 13 residues long. CDR1 is SGHRS, CDR2 YFSETQ, per germline. The DNA of the CDR3 is TGCGCCAGCAGCTTGGGACAGCAAGAGACCCAGTACTTC. Residues: CASSLGQQETQYF.

At least ten counts were recorded for this clonotype. This sequence joins TRBV27 and TRBJ2-3, with D perhaps matching TRBD1 (5 bases). CDR3 length: 13 residues. The V end was cut by 1 base, the J end by 6 bases, with 8 bases between. CDR1 is MNHEY and CDR2 is SMNVEV in the germline V gene (reference sequence). DNA for the CDR3: TGTGCCAGCAGTTTATACAGGCCGGATACGCAGTATTTT. The encoded protein is CASSLYRPDTQYF.

In its sample, this clonotype was seen many times. J is TRBJ2-3 and V is TRBV12-3 or TRBV12-4; D is possibly TRBD2 (5 bases). The V end was cut by 4 bases, the J end by 1 base, with 9 bases between. The CDR3 spans 14 residues. CDR3 DNA: TGTGCCAGCAGTTGGACTGCACGCACAGATACGCAGTATTTT. Translating gives CASSWTARTDTQYF.

This clonotype was picked up many times. V usage is TRBV2 and J usage is TRBJ1-5, with D perhaps TRBD1 (6 bases). The CDR3 is made up of 12 amino acids. Germline V gives CDR1 SNHLY, CDR2 FYNNEI. V was shortened by 7 bases and J by 6 bases, with 10 bases between the two germline ends. The CDR3 is CASMGGVQPQHF. The CDR3 DNA is TGTGCCAGCATGGGGGGCGTTCAGCCCCAGCATTTT.

This clonotype showed up just a few times. CDR3: CASSIGGQGNEQFF. The CDR3 coding sequence is TGTGCCAGTAGTATTGGGGGGCAGGGCAATGAGCAGTTCTTC. The chain carries TRBV19 and TRBJ2-1; D tentatively fits TRBD1 or TRBD2 (6 bases each). Trimming pared 3 bases from V and 6 bases from J, leaving 12 bases between. Germline loops: CDR1 LNHDA, CDR2 SQIVND (reference sequence). This CDR3 has 14 residues. Supplemented by reference TRBV19 and TRBJ2-1, the full variable domain reads DGGITQSPKYLFRKEGQNVTLSCEQNLNHDAMYWYRQDPGQGLRLIYYSQIVNDFQKGDIAEGYSVSREKKESFPLTVTSAQKNPTAFYLCASSIGGQGNEQFFGPGTRLTVL.

There are many counts of this clonotype. The chain carries TRBV3-1 and TRBJ2-5; D may match TRBD1 or TRBD2 (5 bases each). Trimming removed 0 bases at V and 2 bases at J, with 19 bases between. CDR3 length equals 18 residues. The germline CDR1 and CDR2 sequences are LGHDT and YNNKEL (reference sequence). For the CDR3, the DNA is TGTGCCAGCAGCCAAGATAGCAGTTGGGGACCGAATCAAGAGACCCAGTACTTC. This codes for CASSQDSSWGPNQETQYF.

The table lists this clonotype with many counts. The chain recombines TRBV5-1 with TRBJ2-1; TRBD1 agrees at 10 bases. The junction had 0 bases not matched to a gene; V was cut back by 7 bases and J by 5 bases. Germline V gene data show CDR1 as SGHRS and CDR2 as YFSETQ. This CDR3 has 12 residues. CDR3 nucleotides: TGCGCCAGCGGGACAGGGGACAATGAGCAGTTCTTC. It specifies CASGTGDNEQFF.

This clonotype was counted ten times or more. V usage is TRBV15 and J usage is TRBJ2-1; perhaps TRBD2 as D (5 bases). The V end was cut by 0 bases, the J end by 0 bases, with 18 bases between. Germline V gene lookup returns CDR1 LNHNV and CDR2 YYDKDF (reference sequence). The CDR3 contains 19 residues. Here the CDR3 reads CATSRDRFRAESSYNEQFF. As DNA, the CDR3 is TGTGCCACCAGCAGAGATCGATTCAGAGCGGAGAGCTCCTACAATGAGCAGTTCTTC.

The genes are TRBV24-1 and TRBJ2-3, with TRBD2 matching over 14 bases. The germline V gene has CDR1 KGHDR and CDR2 SFDVKD. V shed 12 bases and J 6 bases; nucleotides not matched to a gene: 19. This CDR3 is 18 amino acids long. The CDR3 DNA is TGTGCCGCCATTTATCGACTAGCGGGGGGGTCACCGACGGATACGCAGTATTTT. As protein: CAAIYRLAGGSPTDTQYF.

This clonotype was seen a handful of times. The rearrangement links TRBV5-4 to TRBJ1-6; D gene unclear. V dropped 0 bases and J dropped 6 bases, with 7 bases sitting between them. Germline V lookup: CDR1 SGHNT, CDR2 YYREEE (reference sequence). The CDR3 runs to 14 residues. The chain's CDR3 is CASSLEVRNSPLHF. CDR3 sequence (DNA): TGTGCCAGCAGCTTGGAAGTCCGTAATTCACCCCTCCACTTT. The full variable domain, with the rest looked up from reference TRBV5-4 and TRBJ1-6, is ETGVTQSPTHLIKTRGQQVTLRCSSQSGHNTVSWYQQALGQGPQFIFQYYREEENGRGNFPPRFSGLQFPNYSSELNVNALELDDSALYLCASSLEVRNSPLHFGNGTRLTVT.

The chain recombines TRBV18 with TRBJ2-7, with 9 bases matching TRBD2. Germline CDR1 and CDR2: KGHSH and LQKENI. The CDR3 runs 15 residues. V shed 6 bases, J shed 2 bases, and the junction held 8 bases outside the gene matches. The DNA of the CDR3 is TGTGCCAGCTCCCCTCTAGCGGGGATACCCTACGAGCAGTACTTC. This gives the protein CASSPLAGIPYEQYF.

This clonotype was found many times. This CDR3 is CASSELRVGETQYF. CDR3 DNA sequence: TGTGCCAGCAGTGAATTGAGGGTGGGAGAGACCCAGTACTTC. This chain joins TRBV25-1 and TRBJ2-5, with D perhaps matching TRBD2 (5 bases). The length of the CDR3 is 14 residues. Germline V CDR1 and CDR2: MGHDK, SYGVNS. V was clipped by 1 base and J by 4 bases, with 10 bases between them. Full variable domain (remainder filled in from reference TRBV25-1 and TRBJ2-5): EADIYQTPRYLVIGTGKKITLECSQTMGHDKMYWYQQDPGMELHLIHYSYGVNSTEKGDLSSESTVSRIRTEHFPLTLESARPSHTSQYLCASSELRVGETQYFGPGTRLLVL.

This clonotype was picked up many times. The DNA for the CDR3 is TGTGCCAGCAGCTTTGGGGCGGGATCAACCTACAATGAGCAGTTCTTC. As protein: CASSFGAGSTYNEQFF. The rearrangement joins TRBV7-6 to TRBJ2-1, with D possibly TRBD2 on 6 matching bases. With 3 bases removed from V and 2 bases from J, the gap between germline ends came to 14 bases. Germline V lookup: CDR1 SGHVS, CDR2 FNYEAQ. This CDR3 region has 16 residues.

There are many counts of this clonotype. V and J are TRBV6-2 or TRBV6-3 and TRBJ2-1; 8 positions agree with TRBD2. Germline V gene sequence: CDR1 MNHEY, CDR2 SVGEGT. The CDR3 has 21 amino acids. V shed 0 bases, J shed 9 bases, and the junction held 25 bases outside the gene matches. CDR3 sequence (DNA): TGTGCCAGCAGTTACTCCTGCGGCAGCGAAGGTGATAGCGGGGATGACTGTGAGCAGTTCTTC. Amino acids: CASSYSCGSEGDSGDDCEQFF.

This clonotype was picked up many times. This chain connects TRBV10-3 to TRBJ2-7; TRBD1 agrees at 8 bases. The CDR3 covers 15 residues. The V and J ends lost 6 bases and 3 bases, in that order; junction bases with no gene match: 10. Per the germline V gene, CDR1 is ENHRY and CDR2 is SYGVKD. CDR3 loop: CAIRRQGLRNYEQYF. DNA of the CDR3: TGTGCCATCAGACGACAGGGGCTTCGGAACTACGAGCAGTACTTC.

This clonotype was counted ten times or more. This chain connects TRBV7-3 to TRBJ2-2; the D gene is possibly TRBD2 (6 bases). Germline CDR1 SGHTA, CDR2 FQGTGA. The V end lost 1 base, the J end lost 1 base, and 13 bases lay between the germline ends. The CDR3 contains 17 residues. CDR3 sequence reads: CASSLNPGGVNTGELFF. As DNA, the CDR3 is TGTGCCAGCAGCTTAAATCCCGGGGGAGTGAACACCGGGGAGCTGTTTTTT.

This clonotype was counted ten times or more. The chain uses TRBV20-1 and TRBJ2-7; D is possibly TRBD1 (6 bases). This CDR3 comprises 14 residues. V gave up 4 bases and J gave up 3 bases, with 16 bases separating them. Germline CDR1 is DFQATT and CDR2 is SNEGSKA (reference sequence). The CDR3 loop is CSATRGPRGYEQYF. Here the CDR3 DNA reads TGCAGTGCTACAAGGGGTCCCAGGGGCTACGAGCAGTACTTC.

At least ten counts were recorded for this clonotype. The chain uses TRBV4-1 and TRBJ2-7; maybe TRBD1 (6 bases). This CDR3 region has 15 residues. The V end was cut by 1 base, the J end by 6 bases, with 16 bases between. CDR1 and CDR2 from the germline V gene are MGHRA and YSYEKL. CDR3 in DNA: TGCGCCAGCAGCCAAGGATTGCAGGGGAGAGGCGAGCAGTACGTC. Translating it yields CASSQGLQGRGEQYV.

This clonotype was seen repeatedly, ten times or more. The rearrangement links TRBV27 to TRBJ2-5; D is unresolved. The V gene lost 2 bases and the J gene lost 4 bases, with 8 bases spanning the gap. Germline CDR1 MNHEY, CDR2 SMNVEV (reference sequence). The CDR3 has 13 residues. The CDR3: CASSLDLGETQYF. DNA for the CDR3: TGTGCCAGCAGTTTAGATTTGGGAGAGACCCAGTACTTC.

This clonotype was picked up many times. The V gene is TRBV3-1, the J gene TRBJ1-1; D possibly corresponds to TRBD1 (5 bases). CDR3 length equals 15 residues. Germline V CDR1 and CDR2: LGHDT, YNNKEL (reference sequence). V dropped 1 base and J dropped 0 bases, with 9 bases sitting between them. In DNA, the CDR3 is TGTGCCAGCAGCCAAGTTGTCAGGGTGAACACTGAAGCTTTCTTT. Translating gives CASSQVVRVNTEAFF. The full variable domain, rest sourced from reference TRBV3-1 and TRBJ1-1, is DTAVSQTPKYLVTQMGNDKSIKCEQNLGHDTMYWYKQDSKKFLKIMFSYNNKELIINETVPNRFSPKSPDKAHLNLHINSLELGDSAVYFCASSQVVRVNTEAFFGQGTRLTVV.

This clonotype was detected ten times or more. The chain joins TRBV11-2 to TRBJ2-3, with 8 bases that match TRBD2. Germline V gives CDR1 SGHAT, CDR2 FQNNGV. V lost 4 bases, J lost 6 bases, and 6 bases stayed unmatched. The CDR3 contains 14 residues. In DNA form, the CDR3 reads TGTGCCAGCAGCTGGGTAGCGGGGTACGATACGCAGTATTTT. Its protein product is CASSWVAGYDTQYF.

This clonotype was counted a few times. J is TRBJ2-2 and V is TRBV4-3, with D unclear. The germline V gene encodes CDR1 LGHNA and CDR2 YSLEER. This CDR3 comprises 12 residues. Between the trimmed V and J ends, which lost 5 bases and 5 bases, there was a span of 6 bases. CDR3 sequence (DNA): TGCGCCAGCAGCTGGGGAACCGGGGAGCTGTTTTTT. This gives the protein CASSWGTGELFF.

This clonotype is medium-sized by share. V usage is TRBV7-6 and J usage is TRBJ1-1; D remains unclear. The CDR3 is 13 residues long. Germline CDR1 and CDR2: SGHVS and FNYEAQ. V shed 3 bases and J shed 1 base, with 6 bases lying between them. Here the CDR3 DNA reads TGTGCCAGCAGCTTTGACACGAACACTGAAGCTTTCTTT. Protein sequence: CASSFDTNTEAFF.

This clonotype occurred many times. The rearrangement links TRBV15 to TRBJ2-7; 8 bases map to TRBD1. The V and J ends lost 1 base and 2 bases, in that order; junction bases with no gene match: 1. This CDR3 is 14 amino acids long. Germline V gene data show CDR1 as LNHNV and CDR2 as YYDKDF (reference sequence). CDR3 sequence: CATSRAQGAYEQYV. CDR3 bases: TGTGCCACCAGCAGAGCACAGGGGGCCTACGAGCAGTACGTC.